The rows below give T cell receptor beta chains drawn from one sample of a study of post-analysis software for immune sequencing data. TCRdb fed the PCR reads into MiXCR, producing one record per CDR3 protein. The repertoire holds hundreds of thousands of distinct CDR3 sequences, around 40% seen once, with 9.5% to 13% in the top ten. Source material: blood. The receptor set was obtained from a girl between 10 and 17 years old with multiple sclerosis. The CDR3 runs from the conserved cysteine through the conserved F or W. D genes are given only for firm matches. Expanded clones are given a class, and other clones once, few, many or no size at all.

d_call j_call clone_size v_call cdr3_aa cdr3_nt
. TRBJ2-7 few TRBV25-1 CASSDPYGSTYEQYF TGTGCCAGCAGTGATCCATACGGTTCAACCTACGAGCAGTACTTC
. TRBJ1-2 . TRBV5-1 CASSLGQVTNYGYTF TGCGCCAGCAGCTTGGGACAGGTGACTAACTATGGCTACACCTTC
. TRBJ1-6 . TRBV7-3 CASSRRTSYNSPLHF TGTGCCAGCAGCCGCCGGACCTCCTATAATTCACCCCTCCACTTT
. TRBJ1-2 many TRBV12-3/TRBV12-4 CASSRVIIGGYTF TGTGCCAGCAGTCGTGTGATCATCGGCGGCTACACCTTC
TRBD1 TRBJ2-7 . TRBV6-6 CASSLSGGANDEQYF TGTGCCAGCAGCTTATCAGGGGGCGCGAACGACGAGCAGTACTTC
. TRBJ1-2 . TRBV20-1 CSARDPAGEEGYTF TGCAGTGCTAGAGATCCGGCGGGGGAAGAAGGCTACACCTTC
. TRBJ1-2 . TRBV12-3/TRBV12-4 CASSFPGKGYTF TGTGCCAGCAGTTTTCCAGGAAAAGGCTACACCTTC
TRBD2 TRBJ2-7 few TRBV20-1 CSARSLAGGDYEQYF TGCAGTGCTAGATCGCTAGCGGGAGGTGACTACGAGCAGTACTTC
TRBD2 TRBJ2-1 few TRBV20-1 CSAREREEANEQFF TGCAGTGCTAGAGAGCGGGAGGAGGCCAATGAGCAGTTCTTC
. TRBJ2-6 few TRBV7-9 CASSFTGTGANVLTF TGTGCCAGCAGCTTCACAGGGACAGGGGCCAACGTCCTGACTTTC
. TRBJ2-7 . TRBV28 CASRPHSTYEQYF TGTGCCAGCAGACCTCACAGTACCTACGAGCAGTACTTC
. TRBJ1-2 . TRBV7-9 CASIGQGRESSYGYTF TGTGCCAGCATCGGCCAGGGGAGGGAATCCTCCTATGGCTACACCTTC
. TRBJ2-3 . TRBV10-3 CAISEPEGAEFTDTQYF TGTGCCATCAGTGAGCCGGAGGGAGCGGAGTTCACAGATACGCAGTATTTT
TRBD2 TRBJ2-1 few TRBV20-1 CSARAPGTSGPSYNEQFF TGCAGTGCTAGAGCCCCCGGGACTAGCGGACCCTCCTACAATGAGCAGTTCTTC
. TRBJ2-1 . TRBV13 CASSRAAGSEQFF TGTGCCAGCAGTCGCGCGGCGGGATCTGAGCAGTTCTTC
TRBD2 TRBJ2-7 . TRBV20-1 CSAHPYRLAGAYEQYF TGCAGTGCTCATCCCTACCGACTAGCGGGGGCCTACGAGCAGTACTTC
TRBD1 TRBJ1-2 . TRBV24-1 CATSDSAGTGSIDYGYTF TGTGCCACCAGTGATTCCGCCGGGACAGGGAGTATCGACTATGGCTACACCTTC
TRBD2 TRBJ2-5 . TRBV6-1 CASSEGATSGFQETQYF TGTGCCAGCAGTGAAGGGGCGACTAGCGGGTTTCAAGAGACCCAGTACTTC
TRBD2 TRBJ2-5 . TRBV28 CASSPPPGLPQETQYF TGTGCCAGCAGCCCCCCCCCGGGACTACCCCAAGAGACCCAGTACTTC
TRBD1 TRBJ1-2 . TRBV12-3/TRBV12-4 CASSLLPGQGNYGYTF TGTGCCAGCAGTCTTTTGCCGGGACAGGGAAACTATGGCTACACCTTC
. TRBJ1-2 . TRBV28 CASSLYPYGYTF TGTGCCAGCAGTCTCTACCCTTATGGCTACACCTTC
. TRBJ1-2 few TRBV6-5 CASSRDVANYGYTF TGTGCCAGCAGCCGGGACGTGGCTAACTATGGCTACACCTTC
. TRBJ2-1 . TRBV6-1 CASYFHGFDDEQFF TGTGCCAGCTACTTCCATGGTTTCGACGATGAGCAGTTCTTC
. TRBJ1-2 few TRBV5-4 CASSTPIESREGYTF TGTGCCAGCAGCACCCCCATCGAGAGTAGAGAGGGCTACACCTTC
. TRBJ2-1 . TRBV20-1 CSARDSRSYNEQFF TGCAGTGCTAGAGATAGCAGATCCTACAATGAGCAGTTCTTC
. TRBJ2-7 . TRBV6-1 CASSETLSHEQYF TGTGCCAGCAGTGAGACCCTCTCCCACGAGCAGTACTTC
. TRBJ1-5 . TRBV21-1 CGGPNSNQPQHF TGTGGTGGACCGAATAGCAATCAGCCCCAGCATTTT
TRBD2 TRBJ2-7 few TRBV20-1 CSASGLAGETEQYF TGCAGTGCTAGCGGCCTAGCGGGAGAGACCGAGCAGTACTTC
. TRBJ2-2 . TRBV29-1 CSVGRRLSGGELFF TGCAGCGTGGGAAGGCGACTTTCCGGCGGGGAGCTGTTTTTT
TRBD2 TRBJ2-3 . TRBV7-2 CASSNPGLAGGPGDTQYF TGCGCCAGCAGCAACCCGGGACTAGCGGGAGGGCCTGGAGATACGCAGTATTTT
. TRBJ1-1 many TRBV10-2 CASSEDGEAFF TGCGCCAGCAGTGAGGACGGTGAAGCTTTCTTT
TRBD1 TRBJ2-3 . TRBV27 CASSPGQGYPTDTQYF TGTGCCAGCAGCCCTGGACAGGGCTACCCCACAGATACGCAGTATTTT
TRBD1 TRBJ2-1 . TRBV6-6 CASSQGANNEQFF TGTGCCAGCTCACAGGGGGCGAACAATGAGCAGTTCTTC
TRBD1 TRBJ2-7 few TRBV5-1 CASSLGQGAEQYF TGCGCCAGCAGCTTGGGACAGGGTGCCGAGCAGTACTTC
. TRBJ2-5 few TRBV3-1 CASSQAGDQETQYF TGTGCCAGCAGCCAAGCCGGGGATCAAGAGACCCAGTACTTC
. TRBJ2-7 . TRBV9 CASSVGDPGDYEQYF TGTGCCAGCAGCGTAGGGGATCCGGGAGACTACGAGCAGTACTTC
TRBD2 TRBJ2-3 few TRBV20-1 CSAAGRTDTQYF TGCAGTGCAGCGGGGCGCACAGATACGCAGTATTTT
TRBD1 TRBJ2-7 few TRBV12-3/TRBV12-4 CASTNRGQYEQYF TGTGCCAGCACGAACCGGGGACAGTACGAGCAGTACTTC
. TRBJ2-7 . TRBV4-2 CASSQDQAKSYEQYF TGTGCCAGCAGCCAAGATCAGGCCAAATCCTACGAGCAGTACTTC
TRBD2 TRBJ2-4 . TRBV7-2 CASSSGGSKNIQYF TGTGCCAGCAGCTCGGGGGGATCTAAAAACATTCAGTACTTC
TRBD2 TRBJ2-5 few TRBV4-1 CASSQISGSGRLKETQYF TGCGCCAGCAGCCAAATCTCGGGTAGCGGGAGATTAAAAGAGACCCAGTACTTC